This TCR beta chain was documented in a study of a mutant IDH1 vaccine in newly diagnosed glioma. The V gene end was trimmed by 1 base and the J gene end by 2 bases; junction bases not matched to a gene: 11. Germline-derived CDR1 and CDR2 are GTSNPN and SVGIG (reference sequence). This CDR3 has 17 residues. Repertoires were generated with immunoSEQ multiplex PCR, while TCRdb's copy carries only in-frame clones and drops some. The data contain about 55,000 clones, less than 85% of them singletons. Time point noted: week 47, end of study. In the vaccine, a single dose held 300 ug of the mutant IDH1 20-mer peptide, along with topical imiquimod. Regarding this clone: Antigen unknown.

This clonotype originated in a woman aged 35 to 49 with glioma. Some clones in this sample may be carry-over from other donors' samples. The rearrangement links TRBV30 to TRBJ2-7; TRBD2 aligns across 10 bases. The sequenced sample was PBMCs, obtained from a glioma patient whose treatment included an IDH1 peptide vaccine. The CDR3 here is CAWSGGSGGPTTYEQYF. DNA for the CDR3: TGTGCCTGGAGTGGGGGTAGCGGGGGGCCCACAACCTACGAGCAGTACTTC.